A selection of T cell receptor beta chains follows, all from one sample in a study of T cells in Graves' hyperthyroidism and ophthalmopathy. TCRdb re-analysed the multiplex PCR reads in MiXCR, keeping a single row per CDR3 protein. The sample holds about 340,000 distinct CDR3 sequences; around a sixth are singletons and the top ten take under 55%. The sample was blood. These receptor sequences come from a woman between 50 and 59 years old with Graves' hyperthyroidism. CDR3s leave out the opening cysteine and the closing phenylalanine or tryptophan.

V	J	CDR3
TRBV5-1	TRBJ2-5	ASSLTPGLAVQETQY
TRBV9	TRBJ2-1	ASSPDGAAYNEQF
TRBV5-1	TRBJ2-3	ASSFPNTDTQY
TRBV6-2/TRBV6-3	TRBJ1-5	ASSYAPGQGAGVGNQPQH
TRBV2	TRBJ1-2	ASALDRDLFGYT
TRBV12-5	TRBJ1-6	ASGSGQVYNSPLH
TRBV7-6	TRBJ2-7	ASSPGGGFREQY
TRBV5-1	TRBJ2-2	ASTDTGTGELF
TRBV27	TRBJ2-5	ASSLAGVGAQY
TRBV11-1	TRBJ2-1	ASSLWANNEQF
TRBV28	TRBJ2-3	ASSTQGPYTDTQY
TRBV2	TRBJ2-7	AGRLAGNYEQY
TRBV5-1	TRBJ1-3	ASSLGTGLMDTIY
TRBV3-1	TRBJ1-4	ASSPSPGMSTNEKLF
TRBV3-1	TRBJ1-2	ARQTGRANYGYT
TRBV19	TRBJ1-1	ASAITTGGTEAF
TRBV11-1	TRBJ2-2	ASSSPRANTGELF
TRBV10-2	TRBJ2-3	ASSDGGQGGTDTQY
TRBV12-3/TRBV12-4	TRBJ2-5	ASSRGFGETQY
TRBV3-1	TRBJ1-2	ASSQVRGLGYT
TRBV6-4	TRBJ2-1	ASSVGLADYNEQF
TRBV6-2/TRBV6-3	TRBJ2-2	ASSLPGQGANGELF
TRBV18	TRBJ2-2	ASSPRQGDGELF
TRBV5-1	TRBJ2-5	ASSTAENQETQY
TRBV27	TRBJ2-1	ASSLEGLGGGNEQF
TRBV5-1	TRBJ1-1	ASSPPTVGQRNTEAF
TRBV29-1	TRBJ2-3	SVAGTPAPDTQY
TRBV2	TRBJ1-1	ASSEVWGNTEAF
TRBV6-1	TRBJ2-3	ASTRSGSGTDTQY
TRBV30	TRBJ2-5	AWSRGEETQY
TRBV3-1	TRBJ2-1	ASSQGSLVPYNEQF
TRBV4-2	TRBJ1-4	ASSQDYQETFNEKLF
TRBV20-1	TRBJ1-4	SARESKLGTNEKLF
TRBV19	TRBJ1-4	ASSTWDRRNEKLF
TRBV6-1	TRBJ1-2	ASSTAGGLGYT
TRBV5-1	TRBJ1-1	ASSPMTGGGTEAF
TRBV11-3	TRBJ2-1	ASSLTTSGRDEQF
TRBV27	TRBJ1-4	ASRKETGPANEKLF
TRBV28	TRBJ1-1	ASEQGGTEAF
TRBV6-1	TRBJ1-6	ASSRKGRDSPLH
TRBV4-1	TRBJ1-1	ASSQDQAYGTEAF
TRBV20-1	TRBJ2-2	SARASGVEGGELF
TRBV10-3	TRBJ1-1	AISEGGDTEAF
TRBV4-1	TRBJ2-3	ASRAVGGVDTQY
TRBV6-5	TRBJ2-7	ASSYSPRFDYEQY
TRBV11-1	TRBJ2-7	ASSSPGQGLSYEQY
TRBV24-1	TRBJ2-3	ATSVAAGGSTDTQY
TRBV7-2	TRBJ2-7	ASSLVSAGVYEQY
TRBV28	TRBJ2-1	ASSQLGWTGGNEQF
TRBV30	TRBJ2-3	AWGLGTADTQY
TRBV7-7	TRBJ2-1	ASTSGGPQF
TRBV30	TRBJ1-6	AWSLMRSSSYNSPLH
TRBV29-1	TRBJ1-2	SVEGQAAAYGYT